A single sample is the source of the 32 T cell receptor beta chains below, sequenced in a study of T cells in Graves' hyperthyroidism and ophthalmopathy. Amplification of TCR beta CDR3 regions was performed using RNA transcripts as template. In the first-round RT-PCR of the TCR CDR3, the HTBI primer set was used. TCRdb passed the multiplex PCR reads through MiXCR, listing each CDR3 protein once. There are about 290,000 distinct CDR3 sequences in the sample; approximately 15% occur only once, and over 45% lies in the top ten. Specimen: blood. All receptors derive from a woman in her sixties with Graves' ophthalmopathy.

In the case of this clonotype: A junction boundary mismatches the germline segment, possibly from a read error. The chain employs TRBV10-3 and TRBJ1-1; D unresolved. The CDR3 has 12 amino acids. CDR1 ENHRY and CDR2 SYGVKD come from the germline V gene. The CDR3 loop reads CAISESSTEASF. Written as DNA, the CDR3 is TGTGCCATCAGTGAGTCGAGCACTGAAGCTTCCTTT.

This clonotype appeared many times. The gene calls are TRBV6-1 and TRBJ1-1, with 7 bases fitting TRBD1. This CDR3 has 13 residues. With 8 bases clipped from V and 4 bases from J, the junction kept 7 bases outside the gene matches. Germline CDR1 reads MNHNS; CDR2 reads SASEGT. In nucleotides, the CDR3 is TGTGCCAGCCACGACAGGGTAGGCACTGAAGCTTTCTTT. Its translation: CASHDRVGTEAFF.

This clonotype was seen ten or more times. CDR3 residues: CASRDLNQPQHF. DNA of the CDR3: TGTGCCAGCCGGGACCTCAATCAGCCCCAGCATTTT. V usage is TRBV19 and J usage is TRBJ1-5, with D perhaps TRBD1 (5 bases). The CDR3 is 12 amino acids. Trimming pared 9 bases from V and 3 bases from J, leaving 9 bases between. The germline V gene encodes CDR1 LNHDA and CDR2 SQIVND (reference sequence).

This clonotype was picked up many times. The rearrangement uses TRBV20-1 and TRBJ1-1; maybe TRBD1 (5 bases). Germline CDR1 is DFQATT and CDR2 is SNEGSKA (reference sequence). The V and J ends lost 1 base and 0 bases respectively, with 9 bases between them. The CDR3 length is 14 residues. CDR3 loop: CSARVGAVNTEAFF. The CDR3 DNA follows: TGCAGTGCTAGAGTAGGGGCAGTGAACACTGAAGCTTTCTTT.

The gene calls are TRBV4-1 and TRBJ2-1; D is undetermined. CDR1 MGHRA and CDR2 YSYEKL come from the germline V gene. The CDR3 covers 15 residues. V lost 5 bases and J lost 0, with 11 bases in between. The CDR3 reads CASSNGVSSYNEQFF. The CDR3 nucleotides read TGCGCCAGCAGCAACGGAGTTAGCTCCTACAATGAGCAGTTCTTC.

The CDR3 loop is CASSPVSVLNSGNTIYF. The CDR3, as DNA: TGTGCCAGCTCACCTGTTTCCGTACTTAACTCTGGAAACACCATATATTTT. The V call is TRBV18, the J call TRBJ1-3; no clear D. The V end was cut by 3 bases, the J end by 0 bases, with 15 bases between. This CDR3 contains 17 residues. Germline lookup yields CDR1 KGHSH and CDR2 LQKENI. The whole variable domain, filled in from reference TRBV18 and TRBJ1-3, reads NAGVMQNPRHLVRRRGQEARLRCSPMKGHSHVYWYRQLPEEGLKFMVYLQKENIIDESGMPKERFSAEFPKEGPSILRIQQVVRGDSAAYFCASSPVSVLNSGNTIYFGEGSWLTVV.

This clonotype occurred many times. This chain connects TRBV29-1 to TRBJ2-3, with D perhaps TRBD2 (6 bases). The CDR3 consists of 14 residues. Looked up from germline, CDR1 is SQVTM and CDR2 is ANQGSEA. V was shortened by 5 bases and J by 2 bases, with 14 bases between the two germline ends. In DNA, the CDR3 is TGCAGCGTTCCCGGGACTGGGAACACAGATACGCAGTATTTT. Residues: CSVPGTGNTDTQYF.

This clonotype was observed at least ten times. CDR3 residues: CASSVASSNQPQHF. In DNA form, the CDR3 reads TGCGCCAGCAGTGTCGCCAGTTCCAATCAGCCCCAGCATTTT. V and J are TRBV10-2 and TRBJ1-5, with D hard to call. Germline values: CDR1 WSHSY, CDR2 SAAADI. This CDR3 spans 14 amino acids. V lost 4 bases, J lost 3 bases, and 10 bases lay in between.

The V and J genes are TRBV4-3 and TRBJ2-2; TRBD2 aligns across 10 bases. V dropped 0 bases and J dropped 3; count of bases not matched to a gene: 7. The CDR3 contains 18 residues. Germline CDR1 reads LGHNA; CDR2 reads YSLEER. The CDR3 sequence is CASSQDFRLAGDTGELFF. CDR3 sequence (DNA): TGCGCCAGCAGCCAAGATTTTCGGCTAGCGGGAGACACCGGGGAGCTGTTTTTT.

This clonotype was counted ten times or more. The V call is TRBV5-1, the J call TRBJ1-1, with no clear D. The CDR3 is made up of 14 amino acids. CDR1 is SGHRS and CDR2 is YFSETQ in the germline V gene. Between the trimmed V and J ends, which lost 4 bases and 0 bases, there was a span of 10 bases. CDR3 protein: CASSNGNMNTEAFF. The CDR3 DNA reads TGCGCCAGCAGCAACGGAAACATGAACACTGAAGCTTTCTTT. The full variable domain, in which reference TRBV5-1 and TRBJ1-1 provide the parts outside the CDR3, is KAGVTQTPRYLIKTRGQQVTLSCSPISGHRSVSWYQQTPGQGLQFLFEYFSETQRNKGNFPGRFSGRQFSNSRSEMNVSTLELGDSALYLCASSNGNMNTEAFFGQGTRLTVV.

This clonotype has a handful of counts. V usage is TRBV4-1 and J usage is TRBJ1-1, with D maybe TRBD1 (6 bases). The CDR3 is made up of 15 amino acids. CDR1 is MGHRA and CDR2 is YSYEKL in the germline V gene. The V end was cut by 1 base, the J end by 1 base, with 10 bases between. CDR3 in amino acids: CASSQAQGPNTEAFF. CDR3 bases: TGCGCCAGCAGCCAAGCACAGGGCCCGAACACTGAAGCTTTCTTT.

This clonotype was picked up many times. The V call is TRBV24-1, the J call TRBJ2-1, with D perhaps TRBD2 (6 bases). The CDR3 is 15 amino acids. The germline V gene encodes CDR1 KGHDR and CDR2 SFDVKD. The V end was cut by 7 bases, the J end by 1 base, with 13 bases between. CDR3 loop: CATSPPGGSYNEQFF. CDR3 in DNA: TGTGCCACCAGCCCTCCCGGAGGGTCCTACAATGAGCAGTTCTTC.

The gene calls are TRBV19 and TRBJ1-5, with 7 nucleotides matching TRBD1. The CDR3 totals 15 residues. J was trimmed by 4 bases and V by 5 bases; bases with no gene match: 8. Germline V gene lookup returns CDR1 LNHDA and CDR2 SQIVND (reference sequence). CDR3 DNA: TGTGCCAGTAGTGGCCGGGACAGCCAAAATCAGCCCCAGCATTTT. Its translation is CASSGRDSQNQPQHF.

This clonotype was observed a handful of times. V usage is TRBV5-4 and J usage is TRBJ2-6; no definite D call. The CDR3 consists of 13 residues. The V gene's germline CDR1 is SGHNT and CDR2 YYREEE (reference sequence). V lost 4 bases and J 2 bases, leaving 4 bases between the germline ends. CDR3 coding DNA: TGTGCCAGCAGCCTTACTGGGGCCAACGTCCTGACTTTC. Its translation is CASSLTGANVLTF. Combining the CDR3 with reference TRBV5-4 and TRBJ2-6 gives the whole variable domain ETGVTQSPTHLIKTRGQQVTLRCSSQSGHNTVSWYQQALGQGPQFIFQYYREEENGRGNFPPRFSGLQFPNYSSELNVNALELDDSALYLCASSLTGANVLTFGAGSRLTVL.

This clonotype was recorded many times. This chain connects TRBV28 to TRBJ1-2, with D hard to call. CDR1 and CDR2 from the germline V gene are MDHEN and SYDVKM. V lost 4 bases and J lost 2, with 11 bases in between. This CDR3 is 14 amino acids long. CDR3 DNA: TGTGCCAGCAGTTACTCCTCGGAGAACTATGGCTACACCTTC. Translating it yields CASSYSSENYGYTF.

The chain links TRBV14 to TRBJ1-1; D possibly corresponds to TRBD1 (6 bases). The CDR3 is 14 residues long. CDR1 is SGHDN, CDR2 FVKESK, per germline. The ends were cut back, 1 base at V and 8 bases at J, with 14 bases in the middle. The CDR3 is CASSQGTWRGEAFF. The CDR3, as DNA: TGTGCCAGCAGCCAAGGCACGTGGAGGGGGGAAGCTTTCTTT.

This clonotype was counted many times. The V and J genes are TRBV6-2 or TRBV6-3 and TRBJ2-3; D call uncertain. The CDR3 runs 14 residues. Germline lookup yields CDR1 MNHEY and CDR2 SVGEGT. Trimming shortened V by 7 bases and J by 4 bases, and 15 bases separated the two germline ends. CDR3: CASTPSGSADTQYF. CDR3 coding DNA: TGTGCCAGCACCCCCTCGGGCAGCGCAGATACGCAGTATTTT.

This clonotype was observed at least ten times. This chain joins TRBV11-3 and TRBJ2-2; D remains ambiguous. Trimming removed 4 bases at V and 7 bases at J, with 10 bases between. The CDR3 is 13 residues long. Looked up from germline, CDR1 is SGHNT and CDR2 is YENEEA. The CDR3 sequence: CASSSKGGGELFF. Here the CDR3 DNA reads TGTGCCAGCAGCTCCAAGGGCGGCGGGGAGCTGTTTTTT.

This clonotype has a count of ten or more. The gene calls are TRBV12-5 and TRBJ2-1; 7 bases line up with TRBD1. This CDR3 contains 12 residues. Per the germline V gene, CDR1 is LGHNT and CDR2 is FRNRAP. Trimming at V came to 6 bases and at J to 9 bases, leaving 5 bases not matched to a gene. CDR3 coding DNA: TGTGCTAGTGGGTCACAGGGGAGTGAGCAGTTCTTC. Amino acid sequence: CASGSQGSEQFF.

This clonotype was recorded many times. This rearrangement joins TRBV6-6 to TRBJ2-1; 9 nucleotides match TRBD1. The CDR3 is 17 amino acids. V trimming: 0 bases; J trimming: 6 bases; junction bases outside the gene matches: 9. Germline values: CDR1 MNHNY, CDR2 SVGAGI (reference sequence). CDR3 protein: CASSYSMPGQGSNEQFF. CDR3 nucleotide sequence: TGTGCCAGCAGTTACTCGATGCCGGGACAGGGATCCAATGAGCAGTTCTTC.

This clonotype showed up just once. V gene TRBV6-1 combines with J gene TRBJ2-1; D is tentatively TRBD1 or TRBD2 (6 bases each). CDR1 is MNHNS and CDR2 is SASEGT in the germline V gene. The germline V and J ends were trimmed by 8 bases and 5 bases, with 10 bases remaining between them. This CDR3 is 12 amino acids long. CDR3 region: CASWGADNEQFF. In DNA form, the CDR3 reads TGTGCCAGCTGGGGGGCCGACAATGAGCAGTTCTTC.

The chain links TRBV9 to TRBJ1-1; D perhaps matches TRBD1 (5 bases). This CDR3 is 13 amino acids long. V was shortened by 2 bases and J by 5 bases, with 10 bases between the two germline ends. The V gene's germline CDR1 is SGDLS and CDR2 YYNGEE. The CDR3 nucleotides read TGTGCCAGCAGCGTCGTGGCAGGGACTGAAGCTTTCTTT. It encodes CASSVVAGTEAFF.

The CDR3 loop is CASSQYETRYF. The CDR3 coding sequence is TGTGCCAGCAGCCAGTACGAGACGCGGTACTTC. The gene calls are TRBV14 and TRBJ2-5; unclear D gene. V lost 3 bases and J lost 13, with 12 bases in between. This CDR3 region has 11 residues. Germline V CDR1 and CDR2: SGHDN, FVKESK.

The rearrangement links TRBV20-1 to TRBJ1-4; TRBD1 aligns across 8 bases. Germline-derived CDR1 and CDR2 are DFQATT and SNEGSKA (reference sequence). CDR3 length: 13 amino acids. V shed 4 bases and J 7 bases; nucleotides not matched to a gene: 5. CDR3 coding DNA: TGCAGTGCTACAACAGGGGGGAGTGAAAAACTGTTTTTT. It encodes CSATTGGSEKLFF.

This clonotype was recorded many times. The rearrangement joins TRBV3-1 to TRBJ2-3, with TRBD2 matching over 15 bases. Germline V gives CDR1 LGHDT, CDR2 YNNKEL (reference sequence). Trimming took 6 bases from V and 0 from J; bases not matched to a gene: 7. The CDR3 spans 18 residues. CDR3 coding DNA: TGTGCCAGCAGAGGGACTAGCGGGGGGCAGTTTAGCACAGATACGCAGTATTTT. Amino acid sequence: CASRGTSGGQFSTDTQYF.

This clonotype was detected many times. CDR3 nucleotide sequence: TGTGCCAGCAGACTAGCGGGAGACGTCCGCGAGCAGTACTTC. This codes for CASRLAGDVREQYF. The chain links TRBV2 to TRBJ2-7; TRBD2 agrees at 11 bases. CDR1 is SNHLY and CDR2 is FYNNEI in the germline V gene. The CDR3 consists of 14 residues. V dropped 6 bases and J dropped 6; count of bases not matched to a gene: 7. Using reference TRBV2 and TRBJ2-7 for the parts outside the CDR3, the full variable domain is EPEVTQTPSHQVTQMGQEVILRCVPISNHLYFYWYRQILGQKVEFLVSFYNNEISEKSEIFDDQFSVERPDGSNFTLKIRSTKLEDSAMYFCASRLAGDVREQYFGPGTRLTVT.

This clonotype was picked up many times. The CDR3: CSAKASSYNEQFF. The DNA of the CDR3 is TGCAGTGCTAAAGCGAGCTCCTACAATGAGCAGTTCTTC. This chain links TRBV20-1 with TRBJ2-1; D not certain. Trimming removed 4 bases at V and 0 bases at J, with 7 bases between. Germline CDR1 reads DFQATT; CDR2 reads SNEGSKA (reference sequence). This CDR3 comprises 13 residues.

This sequence joins TRBV7-9 and TRBJ1-1; D uncertain. V was trimmed by 5 bases and J by 2 bases, leaving 9 bases between them. The CDR3 sequence is 13 residues long. CDR1 is SEHNR, CDR2 FQNEAQ, per germline (reference sequence). The CDR3 loop reads CASSPPPNTEAFF. The CDR3 coding sequence is TGTGCCAGCAGCCCCCCCCCAAACACTGAAGCTTTCTTT.

Worth noting for this clonotype: At one end, the junction sequence differs from germline, possibly due to a read error. V gene TRBV10-3 combines with J gene TRBJ1-6; D ambiguous. The CDR3 spans 12 residues. The germline V gene has CDR1 ENHRY and CDR2 SYGVKD. The CDR3 DNA sequence: TGTGCCATCAGCCTGGCGAATTCACACCTCCACTTT. As protein: CAISLANSHLHF.

To note about this clonotype: At one end, the junction sequence differs from germline, possibly due to a read error. The CDR3 DNA reads as TGTGCCAGCAGCGAAGACGGGGGTTACGAGCAGTACTTC. It is translated as CASSEDGGYEQYF. V is TRBV2 and J is TRBJ2-7, with D possibly being TRBD2 (6 bases). This CDR3 has 13 amino acids. Germline V CDR1 and CDR2: SNHLY, FYNNEI.

The V gene is TRBV7-8, the J gene TRBJ2-3; 14 nucleotides line up with TRBD2. The CDR3 consists of 20 residues. Germline-derived CDR1 and CDR2 are SGHVS and FQNEAQ. Trimming cost V 3 bases and J 2 bases; bases outside gene matches: 13. The CDR3 DNA reads TGTGCCAGCAGCTTGGCCAGGACTAGCGGGGGGCCGGGCGTCACAGATACGCAGTATTTT. Translation: CASSLARTSGGPGVTDTQYF.

The sample holds many counts of this clonotype. V usage is TRBV5-1 and J usage is TRBJ2-3, with a tentative D call TRBD2 (7 bases). The germline V gene encodes CDR1 SGHRS and CDR2 YFSETQ. CDR3 length: 16 amino acids. Trimming pared 0 bases from V and 3 bases from J, leaving 14 bases between. The CDR3 reads CASSLERGGYTDTQYF. The DNA of the CDR3 is TGCGCCAGCAGCTTGGAAAGGGGGGGGTATACAGATACGCAGTATTTT.